Listed here are 28 T cell receptor beta chains from one sample, sequenced in a study of T cells after posttransplantation cyclophosphamide. The assay was immunoSEQ multiplex PCR, and TCRdb's table has in-frame clones only and misses some. The data contain some 34,000 clones, 78% of them singletons. Busulfan-fludarabine conditioning, marrow transplant, and cyclophosphamide on days +3 and +4 were administered. Sequencing was performed on CD4+ T cells sorted from blood, taken 1,700 to 2,000 days after a stem cell transplant with posttransplant cyclophosphamide. The receptor set was obtained from a female patient in her thirties or forties who received an allogeneic stem cell transplant from a related donor, was CMV-positive, and had no GVHD. The graft donor may be the source of some T cells.

The chain joins TRBV28 to TRBJ1-5; possibly TRBD1 for D (5 bases). The CDR3 length is 16 residues. From germline, CDR1 is MDHEN and CDR2 SYDVKM. Trimming removed 6 bases at V and 8 bases at J, with 23 bases between. The CDR3 DNA follows: TGTGCCAGCAGCCCCTTCCCCGGGACTAAGGAAGAGCCCCAGCATTTT. The encoded protein is CASSPFPGTKEEPQHF.

This chain uses TRBV28 with TRBJ2-2; TRBD2 agrees at 8 bases. The ends lost 2 bases at V and 0 bases at J; junction bases unmatched: 2. CDR3 length: 16 residues. Germline CDR1 is MDHEN and CDR2 is SYDVKM. The CDR3 DNA is TGTGCCAGCAGTTTAGCGGGGGGCGCGAACACCGGGGAGCTGTTTTTT. This codes for CASSLAGGANTGELFF.

This clone was seen a handful of times. V and J are TRBV5-4 and TRBJ1-6; 7 bases agree with TRBD1. Germline V gene data show CDR1 as SGHNT and CDR2 as YYREEE (reference sequence). The CDR3 contains 16 residues. The V and J ends lost 3 bases and 3 bases, in that order; junction bases with no gene match: 6. CDR3 region: CASSWMDRSYNSPLHF. DNA for the CDR3: TGTGCCAGCAGCTGGATGGACAGGAGCTATAATTCACCCCTCCACTTT. Based on the CDR3 plus reference TRBV5-4 and TRBJ1-6, the full variable domain is ETGVTQSPTHLIKTRGQQVTLRCSSQSGHNTVSWYQQALGQGPQFIFQYYREEENGRGNFPPRFSGLQFPNYSSELNVNALELDDSALYLCASSWMDRSYNSPLHFGNGTRLTVT.

This chain joins TRBV7-3 and TRBJ2-1; 8 bases are a match to TRBD2. The germline gives CDR1 SGHTA, CDR2 FQGTGA. With 1 base clipped from V and 8 bases from J, the junction kept 4 bases outside the gene matches. This CDR3 region has 14 residues. Written as DNA, the CDR3 is TGTGCCAGCAGCTTAAGCGGGGGGAGGGATGAGCAGTTCTTC. Its translation is CASSLSGGRDEQFF.

Here the CDR3 DNA reads TGTGCCAGCACCGCTCCGACAGGGGGAGGGACTGAAGCTTTCTTT. Its protein product is CASTAPTGGGTEAFF. The genes are TRBV6-1 and TRBJ1-1; 9 bases line up with TRBD1. J lost 5 bases, V lost 7 bases, and 11 bases had no gene match. The CDR3 length is 15 residues. Per germline, CDR1 MNHNS and CDR2 SASEGT.

V gene TRBV7-9 combines with J gene TRBJ2-3; 7 nucleotides align to TRBD1. After removal of 4 bases from V and 9 bases from J, the junction contained 7 bases not matched to a gene. Germline loops: CDR1 SEHNR, CDR2 FQNEAQ (reference sequence). This CDR3 is 13 amino acids long. Written as DNA, the CDR3 is TGTGCCAGCAGCTCTTCAGGGGGACCCACGCAGTATTTT. Translation: CASSSSGGPTQYF.

This rearrangement joins TRBV5-1 to TRBJ2-5, with a possible D match to TRBD1 (5 bases). CDR3 size: 12 residues. CDR1 is SGHRS and CDR2 is YFSETQ in the germline V gene. V was pared by 5 bases and J by 5 bases, with 10 bases between. The CDR3 DNA reads as TGCGCCAGCAGAGTAGGGGTGGAGACCCAGTACTTC. Its translation is CASRVGVETQYF. The full variable domain, rest sourced from reference TRBV5-1 and TRBJ2-5, is KAGVTQTPRYLIKTRGQQVTLSCSPISGHRSVSWYQQTPGQGLQFLFEYFSETQRNKGNFPGRFSGRQFSNSRSEMNVSTLELGDSALYLCASRVGVETQYFGPGTRLLVL.

The CDR3 loop reads CASSKDRGFYEQYF. CDR3 DNA sequence: TGTGCCAGCAGTAAGGACAGGGGGTTCTACGAGCAGTACTTC. The chain joins TRBV2 to TRBJ2-7; 10 nucleotides agree with TRBD1. The CDR3 contains 14 residues. Germline V CDR1 and CDR2: SNHLY, FYNNEI. Trimming at V came to 5 bases and at J to 3 bases, leaving 4 bases not matched to a gene.

The V call is TRBV19, the J call TRBJ2-5, with D maybe TRBD1 (6 bases). The CDR3 runs to 16 residues. Germline CDR1 and CDR2: LNHDA and SQIVND (reference sequence). Trimming cost V 4 bases and J 4 bases, with 19 bases left between them. CDR3 DNA sequence: TGTGCCAGTAGTACATATCACAGGGTTGGCCGAGAGACCCAGTACTTC. Residues: CASSTYHRVGRETQYF.

The V call is TRBV19, the J call TRBJ1-2; 7 bases agree with TRBD1. The CDR3 length is 15 residues. Per germline, CDR1 LNHDA and CDR2 SQIVND (reference sequence). Germline trimming cut 6 bases from V and 0 bases from J; bases unmatched to any gene: 7. CDR3 DNA sequence: TGTGCCAGTAGGATCCGGGACAGCCCTAACTATGGCTACACCTTC. The encoded protein is CASRIRDSPNYGYTF.

This sequence joins TRBV7-8 and TRBJ1-5; weak D call: TRBD1 (6 bases). The length of the CDR3 is 16 residues. CDR1 and CDR2 from the germline V gene are SGHVS and FQNEAQ. Trimming took 7 bases from V and 2 from J, leaving 18 bases between them. CDR3 in amino acids: CASTLGRGAGNQPQHF. The CDR3 DNA reads as TGTGCCAGCACCCTAGGTCGGGGGGCGGGCAATCAGCCCCAGCATTTT.

This clone showed up just once. In the same sample, other DNA sequences code for this CDR3. The gene calls are TRBV5-1 and TRBJ1-5, with 11 bases matching TRBD1. The germline V gene encodes CDR1 SGHRS and CDR2 YFSETQ. J was trimmed by 7 bases and V by 4 bases; bases with no gene match: 4. The CDR3 length is 14 residues. In DNA, the CDR3 is TGCGCCAGCAGCGTGGGACAGGGGGACCAGCCCCAGCATTTT. Its protein product is CASSVGQGDQPQHF. Using reference TRBV5-1 and TRBJ1-5 for the parts outside the CDR3, the full variable domain is KAGVTQTPRYLIKTRGQQVTLSCSPISGHRSVSWYQQTPGQGLQFLFEYFSETQRNKGNFPGRFSGRQFSNSRSEMNVSTLELGDSALYLCASSVGQGDQPQHFGDGTRLSIL.

The rearrangement links TRBV5-1 to TRBJ2-1; TRBD2 agrees at 7 bases. V was pared by 0 bases and J by 3 bases, with 3 bases of the junction left unmatched. From germline, CDR1 is SGHRS and CDR2 YFSETQ. The CDR3 is made up of 15 amino acids. The CDR3: CASSLESSGYNEQFF. DNA of the CDR3: TGCGCCAGCAGCTTGGAGTCTAGCGGCTACAATGAGCAGTTCTTC.

The chain joins TRBV6-1 to TRBJ2-5; weak D call: TRBD1 (6 bases). This CDR3 has 17 residues. Trimming shortened V by 3 bases and J by 0 bases, and 17 bases separated the two germline ends. Germline V lookup: CDR1 MNHNS, CDR2 SASEGT. CDR3 nucleotide sequence: TGTGCCAGCAGTGACCCTACAGGGACCCCTTACCAAGAGACCCAGTACTTC. Its protein product is CASSDPTGTPYQETQYF.

V gene TRBV25-1 combines with J gene TRBJ1-2; 8 bases are shared with TRBD1. CDR3 length: 15 amino acids. Germline V gene data show CDR1 as MGHDK and CDR2 as SYGVNS. Trimming at V came to 3 bases and at J to 4 bases, leaving 7 bases not matched to a gene. CDR3 protein: CASSEMGTGGYGYTF. DNA of the CDR3: TGTGCCAGCAGTGAGATGGGGACAGGCGGCTATGGCTACACCTTC.

The chain uses TRBV28 and TRBJ1-2, with D unresolved. In germline, CDR1 is MDHEN, CDR2 SYDVKM. This CDR3 comprises 16 residues. V gave up 6 bases and J gave up 3 bases, with 20 bases separating them. CDR3 region: CASSPARGAYDYGYTF. In nucleotides, the CDR3 is TGTGCCAGCAGCCCCGCCCGGGGAGCCTACGACTATGGCTACACCTTC.

This rearrangement joins TRBV19 to TRBJ1-5, with D tentatively TRBD1 (5 bases). Germline CDR1 reads LNHDA; CDR2 reads SQIVND (reference sequence). The CDR3 loop spans 19 amino acids. Trimming shortened V by 4 bases and J by 3 bases, and 25 bases separated the two germline ends. The CDR3 sequence is CASSNSPVPGLEYNQPQHF. Written as DNA, the CDR3 is TGTGCCAGTAGTAATTCACCCGTACCGGGACTGGAGTACAATCAGCCCCAGCATTTT.

The V gene is TRBV4-3, the J gene TRBJ2-3; 9 positions agree with TRBD2. The V and J ends lost 0 bases and 2 bases, in that order; junction bases with no gene match: 9. The CDR3 extends over 18 amino acids. Looked up from germline, CDR1 is LGHNA and CDR2 is YSLEER. CDR3 nucleotides: TGCGCCAGCAGCCAAGATCTACAGCGGGGGGTATACACAGATACGCAGTATTTT. This translates into CASSQDLQRGVYTDTQYF.

This rearrangement joins TRBV6-6 to TRBJ2-1; 7 bases line up with TRBD1. V shed 6 bases, J shed 7 bases, and the junction held 9 bases outside the gene matches. The CDR3 is 14 amino acids. CDR1 is MNHNY and CDR2 is SVGAGI in the germline V gene (reference sequence). Here the CDR3 DNA reads TGTGCCAGCAGCGACTCCGGGACAGAGAATGAGCAGTTCTTC. Its translation is CASSDSGTENEQFF.

The V and J genes are TRBV5-5 and TRBJ1-5; TRBD1 matches 11 bases. Germline V gene sequence: CDR1 SGHKS, CDR2 YYEKEE (reference sequence). There are 17 residues in the CDR3. V was clipped by 5 bases and J by 1 base; unmatched bases: 8. CDR3 in amino acids: CASRSGQGDGSNQPQHF. The CDR3 DNA is TGTGCCAGCAGGTCGGGACAGGGGGATGGAAGCAATCAGCCCCAGCATTTT.

This clone was recorded only once. The rearrangement uses TRBV7-9 and TRBJ2-7; 7 nucleotides align to TRBD1. Germline CDR1 and CDR2: SEHNR and FQNEAQ (reference sequence). V lost 1 base and J lost 2; bases outside the gene matches: 2. The CDR3 consists of 14 residues. The CDR3 loop reads CASSLEGAAYEQYF. CDR3 nucleotide sequence: TGTGCCAGCAGCTTAGAGGGGGCGGCCTACGAGCAGTACTTC.

The chain carries TRBV27 and TRBJ1-5; D perhaps matches TRBD1 (5 bases). V was shortened by 10 bases and J by 6 bases, with 13 bases between the two germline ends. Germline V lookup: CDR1 MNHEY, CDR2 SMNVEV (reference sequence). The CDR3 is 12 amino acids. The CDR3 region has the DNA TGTGCCACGGGGGGGGGAGGTCAGCCCCAGCATTTT. This codes for CATGGGGQPQHF.

V usage is TRBV18 and J usage is TRBJ1-5; 7 nucleotides align to TRBD1. The CDR3 has 15 amino acids. Germline CDR1 and CDR2: KGHSH and LQKENI. V trimming: 6 bases; J trimming: 5 bases; junction bases outside the gene matches: 10. The CDR3: CASSQGQTRDQPQHF. CDR3 nucleotide sequence: TGTGCCAGCTCGCAGGGACAGACTAGGGATCAGCCCCAGCATTTT.

The chain is built from TRBV29-1 and TRBJ2-3; tentative D call: TRBD1 (8 bases). The V end lost 4 bases, the J end lost 1 base, and 15 bases lay between the germline ends. The CDR3 contains 15 residues. Per germline, CDR1 SQVTM and CDR2 ANQGSEA. The DNA for the CDR3 is TGCAGCGTTGGACTAGCAGGGGGCCGCACAGATACGCAGTATTTT. Residues: CSVGLAGGRTDTQYF.

The chain recombines TRBV10-3 with TRBJ2-7; D possibly corresponds to TRBD2 (6 bases). This CDR3 comprises 15 residues. V dropped 4 bases and J dropped 0 bases, with 13 bases sitting between them. Germline V lookup: CDR1 ENHRY, CDR2 SYGVKD. The CDR3 protein is CAISVVQGLSYEQYF. The CDR3 DNA is TGTGCCATCAGTGTGGTTCAGGGACTCTCCTACGAGCAGTACTTC.

This chain uses TRBV28 with TRBJ1-6, with 8 bases that match TRBD1. The CDR3 length is 12 residues. Germline V lookup: CDR1 MDHEN, CDR2 SYDVKM. CDR3 residues: CANRGANSPLHF. The CDR3, as DNA: TGTGCGAACAGGGGGGCGAATTCACCCCTCCACTTT.

The chain is built from TRBV4-3 and TRBJ1-1; D is possibly TRBD1 (6 bases). Germline V CDR1 and CDR2: LGHNA, YSLEER. V lost 3 bases and J lost 7, with 18 bases in between. The CDR3 runs 15 residues. This CDR3 reads CASSQAYGQMFEAFF. DNA for the CDR3: TGCGCCAGCAGCCAGGCGTATGGACAGATGTTTGAAGCTTTCTTT.

The chain recombines TRBV5-1 with TRBJ2-7; possible D gene TRBD1, 6 bases. The V and J ends lost 0 bases and 3 bases respectively, with 13 bases between them. CDR1 is SGHRS and CDR2 is YFSETQ in the germline V gene. The CDR3 is made up of 15 amino acids. The CDR3 spells CASSLEPGVVYEQYF. The DNA of the CDR3 is TGCGCCAGCAGCTTGGAGCCAGGGGTAGTCTACGAGCAGTACTTC.